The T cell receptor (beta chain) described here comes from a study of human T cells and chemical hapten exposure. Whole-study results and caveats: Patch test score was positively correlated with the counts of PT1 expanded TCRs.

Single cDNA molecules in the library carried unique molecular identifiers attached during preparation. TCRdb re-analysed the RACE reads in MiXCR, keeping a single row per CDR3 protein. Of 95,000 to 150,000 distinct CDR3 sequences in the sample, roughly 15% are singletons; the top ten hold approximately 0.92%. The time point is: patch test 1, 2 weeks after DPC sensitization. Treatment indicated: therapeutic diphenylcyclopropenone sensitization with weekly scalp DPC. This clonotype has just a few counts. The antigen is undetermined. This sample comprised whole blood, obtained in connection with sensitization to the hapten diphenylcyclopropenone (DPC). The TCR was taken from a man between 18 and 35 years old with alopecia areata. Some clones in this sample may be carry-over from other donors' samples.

CDR3 DNA: TGCAGTGCTAGAGAGCCACTTCTCTCGGCGCGGGGGGCCAAGTACTACAATGAGCAGTTCTTC. It yields the protein CSAREPLLSARGAKYYNEQFF. V usage is TRBV20-1 and J usage is TRBJ2-1; 8 nucleotides line up with TRBD2. The germline V gene has CDR1 DFQATT and CDR2 SNEGSKA (reference sequence). Trimming took 0 bases from V and 3 from J; bases not matched to a gene: 22. The CDR3 is made up of 21 amino acids.